This T cell receptor beta chain originates from a study of STAT5B mutations in CD4+ large granular lymphocyte leukemia. Study processing details: Productive clonotypes were detectable down to 2.59 x 10-5 frequency. Generated by immunoSEQ multiplex PCR, the TCRdb table keeps only in-frame clones and is missing some. D and trimming were read from the DNA, whereas the V and J calls and clone size are those reported in that table. The sample lists 25,000 to 35,000 clones, around 71% occurring once. Regarding the study as a whole: Main leukemic clonotypes were patient-specific, but 20% to 25% appeared at low frequency elsewhere. Compared with healthy controls (2/35), patient top clones favored TRBV06 (8/27).

With regard to this clone: Its cognate antigen is unknown.

Germline V gene sequence: CDR1 SGHRS, CDR2 YFSETQ. The CDR3 is made up of 15 amino acids. Deletions cut 1 base from V and 5 bases from J, with 14 bases between. The source material was CD4+ T cells from blood buffy coats. The source of this sequence is a human donor in good health. The genes are TRBV5-1 and TRBJ2-3, with D possibly called TRBD1 or TRBD2 (5 bases each). CDR3 nucleotides: TGCGCCAGCAGCTTGTCCACAGGAGGAAAAGATACGCAGTATTTT. Its protein product is CASSLSTGGKDTQYF.